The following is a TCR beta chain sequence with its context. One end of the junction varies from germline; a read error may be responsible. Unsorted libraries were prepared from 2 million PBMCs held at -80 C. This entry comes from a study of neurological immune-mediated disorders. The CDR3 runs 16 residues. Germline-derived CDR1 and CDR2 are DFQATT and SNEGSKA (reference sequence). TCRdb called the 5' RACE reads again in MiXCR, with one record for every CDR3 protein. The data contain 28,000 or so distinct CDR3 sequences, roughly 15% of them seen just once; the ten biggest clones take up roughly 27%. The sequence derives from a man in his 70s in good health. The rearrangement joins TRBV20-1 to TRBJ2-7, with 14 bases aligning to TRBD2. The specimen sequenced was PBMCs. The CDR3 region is CSSGTSGGGSSYEQYF. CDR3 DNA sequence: TGTAGTTCTGGGACTAGCGGGGGCGGTAGCTCCTACGAGCAGTACTTC.